This T cell receptor beta chain is drawn from a study of shared clonotypes between healthy human individuals (dated by TCRdb to about 2020). For the wider study: The cohort included a few men and a couple of women between 18 and 49 years of age. Per donor, three plates each were used for CD4 naive and CD4 memory, two for CD8 naive, and one for CD8 memory. The study deeply sequenced blood TCR repertoires of five healthy adults to estimate repertoire size and the extent of clonotype sharing between individuals. Different laboratories and diverse techniques were used to prepare libraries and sequence TCR repertoires, to increase sequencing depth and limit assay-specific biases. Between about 0.94 and 8.9 billion PBMCs per donor were obtained by leukapheresis.

Using the deep immunoSEQ assay, TCR CDR3 regions were amplified from genomic DNA by multiplex PCR. Genomic DNA extracted from each cell subset was distributed evenly over all wells of several immunoSEQ 96-well plates, and each plate served as one replicate. Each replicate PCR for sorted subsets received roughly 0.2 ug genomic DNA, equal to about 30,000 T cell genomes. Purified libraries were quantified with a Qubit 3.0 fluorometer, sized on a Bioanalyzer 2100, and re-quantified with the KAPA Library Quantification kit. Each immunoSEQ 96-well plate was sequenced on its own single-read 150-cycle Illumina NextSeq 550 flow cell. The paper's data handling went like this. Because only junctional sequences without quality scores were contained in the immunoSEQ output, filtering matching that applied to full-length reads could not be performed. Sequences were annotated with PyIR, a Python wrapper for IgBLAST v1.9, using IMGT germline references to assign V/J genes and CDR3. Reads with weak V/J assignments (E-value above 1e-6), missing CDR3, stop codons, out-of-frame junctions, or ambiguous translated residues were removed. V3J clonotypes were defined by identical inferred V gene, J gene, and CDR3 amino acid sequence. To compute the percentage overlap between repertoires, the number of shared unique clonotypes was divided by the size of the smaller repertoire. Richness of each repertoire was evaluated using RTK rarefaction, the Chao1 estimator, and Recon v2.1 estimates of unobserved clonotypes. OLGA was used to compute generation probabilities for all TCRbeta clonotypes that the gDNA method yielded from a handful of donors. TCRdb re-hosts the immuneACCESS table, in-frame sequences only. Its copies lack some clones; in the studies checked, an unresolved V gene accounts for under half of them, and the cause for the rest is not known. V and J calls and clone size are as listed in that table; D and trimming were resolved from the DNA. The sample profile shows roughly 320,000 clones; over 75% of them were found once. The leading ten clones occupy around 16% of the sample.

Healthy HIV-negative adults with no recently reported acute infections or vaccinations were included as donors. All donors were Caucasian adults living in Nashville, Tennessee, USA. CD8 memory samples combined magnetically selected CD45RO+ cells with CCR7-negative CD45RA+ effector memory (TemRA) cells. Blood was obtained by leukapheresis, after which PBMCs were separated by Ficoll-Histopaque density gradient centrifugation and cryopreserved in liquid nitrogen vapor phase. Purity and quantity of every magnetically sorted T cell population were checked by analytical flow cytometry. Each sorted fraction had its genomic DNA isolated and then quantified by UV absorbance on a Nanodrop 2000c. The CDR3 contains 15 residues, cysteine and phenylalanine counted. Only CDR3 DNA remains: 45 bases, in frame from the first base. The CDR1 and CDR2 encoded by the germline V gene are MNHNS and SASEGT. Trimming takes 7 bases off V and 7 bases off J; junction bases not matched to a gene: 7.

Note on this clone: Its antigen target is currently unknown. There are no base qualities to consult, and no much larger clone falls within one base.

The research as a whole found: The genetic and exposure-history diversity represented was limited by the small number of donors. Only blood was sampled, and tissue TCR repertoires likely differ from those in blood. Compared with non-shared clonotypes, the clonotypes found in all four sorted-subset donors had higher generation probabilities. Pairwise subsampling indicated that sequencing depth was expected to affect the degree of clonotype sharing among donors. When a handful of donors were compared, the shared fraction of clonotypes was 5% to 6.5% for naive CD4, 3.5% to 4% for naive CD8, 2.3% for memory CD4, and around 0.37% for memory CD8. Naive subsets generally had larger estimated clonotype richness than memory subsets did. Incomplete sequencing was indicated by rarefaction of sorted-subset datasets, despite the large sequencing depth.

In this chain, TRBV6-1 is recombined with TRBJ2-2, with 12 bases aligning to TRBD1. The TCR sequence derives from a man between 18 and 35 years old in good health. Material for sequencing was memory CD8+ T cells sorted from blood. This specimen's cell subset or site label, per the study, means: CD45RO+ cells pooled with CCR7-negative TemRA cells. The CDR3 loop reads CASIPGQGANGELFF. The DNA is TGTGCCAGCATTCCGGGACAGGGGGCGAACGGGGAGCTGTTTTTT.